The clone carrying this T cell receptor beta chain was counted a single time. This entry comes from a study of blood T cell repertoires in COVID-19. In the original processing: The assay estimated nucleated cells by amplifying reference gene primers. TCRdb's copy holds only in-frame clones and misses some; the assay was immunoSEQ multiplex PCR. V, J and clone size reflect that table, while D and trimming were determined from the DNA. The table shows around 300,000 clones, with about 86% occurring only once. Sequenced input: peripheral blood. This TCR came from a woman between 25 and 40 years old who had recovered from COVID-19.

The DNA for the CDR3 is TGCGCCAGCAGACCAGGTCCACTTGGCTGGGAGACCCAGTACTTC. The encoded protein is CASRPGPLGWETQYF. This chain links TRBV5-1 with TRBJ2-5; no reliable D call. This CDR3 contains 15 residues. Trimming shortened V by 5 bases and J by 5 bases, and 19 bases separated the two germline ends. The germline gives CDR1 SGHRS, CDR2 YFSETQ.